The 15 T cell receptor beta chains in this list originate from one sample, sequenced in a study of cytomegalovirus exposure and HLA in healthy donors (dated by TCRdb to 2017 to 2019). The protocol used for the library was the immunoSEQ multiplex PCR assay. For the multiplex PCR, a mixture combining 60 forward primers for TCR Vbeta segments and 13 reverse primers for TCR Jbeta segments was used. The table comes from immuneACCESS by way of TCRdb, which keeps in-frame sequences with V and J called. Part of the clones is missing from these tables; in studies checked, under half for an unresolved V gene and the rest for unknown reasons. Counted in this sample were about 220,000 clones; approximately 80% of them appeared once. Of the sample, roughly 0.66% is held by the ten largest clones. The source material was PBMCs. The receptors here all came from a boy aged 2 to 9 in good health and CMV-seronegative.

The chain has TRBV2 and TRBJ2-1, with 11 bases lining up with TRBD2. V was pared by 7 bases and J by 2 bases, with 7 bases of the junction left unmatched. This CDR3 spans 16 amino acids. Germline CDR1 SNHLY, CDR2 FYNNEI. CDR3 coding DNA: TGTGCCAGCATACTAGCGGGAGTCTTCGCCTACAATGAGCAGTTCTTC. Translation gives CASILAGVFAYNEQFF.

The chain combines TRBV19 with TRBJ1-4; TRBD1 might be the D (6 bases). CDR3 length equals 15 residues. V was cut by 8 bases and J by 5 bases, with 18 bases left in between. Germline V gives CDR1 LNHDA, CDR2 SQIVND (reference sequence). Here the CDR3 DNA reads TGTGCCAGTCACCAAAGGACAGCCCTAAATGAAAAACTGTTTTTT. This translates into CASHQRTALNEKLFF. The full variable domain, rest sourced from reference TRBV19 and TRBJ1-4, is DGGITQSPKYLFRKEGQNVTLSCEQNLNHDAMYWYRQDPGQGLRLIYYSQIVNDFQKGDIAEGYSVSREKKESFPLTVTSAQKNPTAFYLCASHQRTALNEKLFFGSGTQLSVL.

This clone was counted once. The gene calls are TRBV4-2 and TRBJ2-3; TRBD2 matches at 8 bases. J gave up 1 base and V 3 bases, and 6 bases lay outside the gene matches. This CDR3 contains 16 residues. The V gene's germline CDR1 is LGHNA and CDR2 YNFKEQ. The CDR3 loop is CASSHNPGGGTDTQYF. The CDR3 coding sequence is TGTGCCAGCAGCCATAACCCGGGGGGGGGCACAGATACGCAGTATTTT.

In regard to this clone: An end of the junction differs from the germline gene, which may be a read error. Other nucleotide sequences in the sample specify the same CDR3. The genes are TRBV19 and TRBJ2-6; no firm D call. The CDR3 contains 16 residues. Germline values: CDR1 LNHDA, CDR2 SQIVND (reference sequence). CDR3 protein: CASSIVVALGANVLTF. The CDR3 DNA follows: TGTGCTAGTAGTATCGTCGTTGCGCTTGGGGCCAACGTCCTGACTTTC.

This clone was seen only a few times. At one end the junction does not follow the germline gene, possibly because of a read error. The genes are TRBV7-7 and TRBJ2-2; D is uncertain. The CDR3 runs to 14 residues. Germline lookup yields CDR1 SSHAT and CDR2 FNYEAQ (reference sequence). The CDR3 DNA sequence: TGTGCTAGCAGCGTAAACCCGGTCGGCGGGGAGCTGTTTTTT. Amino acids: CASSVNPVGGELFF.

The chain combines TRBV30 with TRBJ1-5; 9 bases fit TRBD1. This CDR3 spans 16 amino acids. Germline loops: CDR1 GTSNPN, CDR2 SVGIG (reference sequence). V lost 2 bases, J lost 4 bases, and 9 bases stayed unmatched. CDR3 bases: TGTGCCTGGAGTAAGGGCCGGACAGGGGCGAATCAGCCCCAGCATTTT. Translated: CAWSKGRTGANQPQHF.

The genes are TRBV5-1 and TRBJ2-3, with 8 bases fitting TRBD1. From germline, CDR1 is SGHRS and CDR2 YFSETQ. V lost 4 bases and J lost 8; bases outside the gene matches: 15. The CDR3 spans 16 residues. This CDR3 is CASSPRDRSLSSTQYF. CDR3 nucleotides: TGCGCCAGCAGCCCCAGGGACAGGTCCCTATCTAGTACGCAGTATTTT.

The chain joins TRBV9 to TRBJ2-1; TRBD1 aligns across 8 bases. The CDR3 spans 17 residues. Germline CDR1 reads SGDLS; CDR2 reads YYNGEE. V was clipped by 3 bases and J by 10 bases; unmatched bases: 18. The CDR3 sequence is CASSDRGDGQDDREQFF. CDR3 sequence (DNA): TGTGCCAGCAGCGACAGGGGGGACGGACAGGATGACAGAGAGCAGTTCTTC.

This clone turned up a few times. This rearrangement joins TRBV5-1 to TRBJ2-7, with D possibly matching TRBD2 (6 bases). Germline V CDR1 and CDR2: SGHRS, YFSETQ. Trimming removed 3 bases from V and 0 bases from J, with 10 bases in between. The CDR3 has 14 amino acids. CDR3 coding DNA: TGCGCCAGCAGCTGGGACTCAAGCTCCTACGAGCAGTACTTC. Encoded protein: CASSWDSSSYEQYF.

The gene calls are TRBV9 and TRBJ2-1; 10 bases agree with TRBD2. CDR1 is SGDLS, CDR2 YYNGEE, per germline. The CDR3 extends over 14 amino acids. J lost 8 bases, V lost 4 bases, and 6 bases had no gene match. CDR3 DNA: TGTGCCAGCAGCTCCTCTAGCGGGAGCGATGAGCAGTTCTTC. Translated, it gives CASSSSSGSDEQFF.

This clone has only a few counts. The chain uses TRBV6-1 and TRBJ1-1; D is unresolved. Deletions cut 2 bases from V and 5 bases from J, with 15 bases between. CDR1 and CDR2 from the germline V gene are MNHNS and SASEGT. This CDR3 spans 15 amino acids. The CDR3 region is CASSEMRAAGTEAFF. The CDR3, as DNA: TGTGCCAGCAGTGAAATGAGGGCGGCGGGAACTGAAGCTTTCTTT.

This sequence joins TRBV7-9 and TRBJ1-5, with TRBD1 matching 11 bases. After removal of 4 bases from V and 5 bases from J, the junction contained 4 bases not matched to a gene. The CDR3 loop spans 15 amino acids. Germline CDR1 reads SEHNR; CDR2 reads FQNEAQ (reference sequence). For the CDR3, the DNA is TGTGCCAGCAGCTCACCGGGACAGGGGGATCAGCCCCAGCATTTT. It specifies CASSSPGQGDQPQHF.

The genes are TRBV12-5 and TRBJ1-2, with TRBD1 as a possible D gene (6 bases). The germline V gene encodes CDR1 LGHNT and CDR2 FRNRAP. The V gene lost 3 bases and the J gene lost 2 bases, with 22 bases spanning the gap. There are 18 residues in the CDR3. The CDR3 region has the DNA TGTGCTAGTGGTTTTCAGCAACCGGGGGGCCGAGTCAACTATGGCTACACCTTC. It translates to CASGFQQPGGRVNYGYTF.

V is TRBV4-1 and J is TRBJ1-2; tentatively, D is TRBD1 (5 bases). Trimming pared 0 bases from V and 4 bases from J, leaving 15 bases between. The CDR3 length is 16 residues. The V gene's germline CDR1 is MGHRA and CDR2 YSYEKL. Here the CDR3 DNA reads TGCGCCAGCAGCCAAGACGGGGGGAGGACGGGCTATGGCTACACCTTC. Translation: CASSQDGGRTGYGYTF.

The chain is built from TRBV6-6 and TRBJ2-7; TRBD2 might be the D (5 bases). The CDR3 loop spans 13 amino acids. Per the germline V gene, CDR1 is MNHNY and CDR2 is SVGAGI (reference sequence). V shed 2 bases and J shed 7 bases, with 12 bases lying between them. The DNA of the CDR3 is TGTGCCAGCAGTTACACATCGACTATTGAGCAGTACTTC. Its protein product is CASSYTSTIEQYF.